Below are 12 T cell receptor beta chains sequenced from a single sample in a study of blood T cell repertoires in COVID-19. Using immunoSEQ multiplex PCR, the repertoire was profiled, and TCRdb retains in-frame clones only, with some absent. The sample contains about 74,000 clones, roughly nine tenths of which appear only once. The sample was peripheral blood. Source of these receptors: a man in his fifties or sixties with COVID-19, enrolled during active disease.

The genes are TRBV9 and TRBJ2-1; the match to TRBD2 covers 14 bases. CDR3 size: 17 residues. Germline lookup yields CDR1 SGDLS and CDR2 YYNGEE. V lost 4 bases and J lost 4; bases outside the gene matches: 7. CDR3 sequence: CASSSGTSGSTYNEQFF. CDR3 nucleotide sequence: TGTGCCAGCAGCTCCGGGACTAGCGGGAGTACGTACAATGAGCAGTTCTTC. Using reference TRBV9 and TRBJ2-1 for the parts outside the CDR3, the full variable domain is DSGVTQTPKHLITATGQRVTLRCSPRSGDLSVYWYQQSLDQGLQFLIQYYNGEERAKGNILERFSAQQFPDLHSELNLSSLELGDSALYFCASSSGTSGSTYNEQFFGPGTRLTVL.

This chain connects TRBV29-1 to TRBJ2-4; a weak D match, TRBD1 (5 bases). CDR1 is SQVTM, CDR2 ANQGSEA, per germline. With 4 bases removed from V and 0 bases from J, the gap between germline ends came to 13 bases. The CDR3 is 15 residues long. CDR3 amino acids: CSVGVDKLAKNIQYF. The CDR3, as DNA: TGCAGCGTTGGAGTGGACAAGCTAGCCAAAAACATTCAGTACTTC. Looking up the rest from reference TRBV29-1 and TRBJ2-4 gives the full variable domain: SAVISQKPSRDICQRGTSLTIQCQVDSQVTMMFWYRQQPGQSLTLIATANQGSEATYESGFVIDKFPISRPNLTFSTLTVSNMSPEDSSIYLCSVGVDKLAKNIQYFGAGTRLSVL.

The rearrangement links TRBV3-1 (or the pseudogene TRBV3-2) to TRBJ2-7; 9 bases agree with TRBD1. V lost 8 bases, J lost 5 bases, and 10 bases stayed unmatched. Germline V CDR1 and CDR2: LGHDT, YNNKEL (reference sequence). This CDR3 has 14 residues. Here the CDR3 reads CASSRTGEGHEQYF. The CDR3 DNA reads TGTGCCAGCTCCCGGACAGGGGAGGGACACGAGCAGTACTTC.

CDR3 in amino acids: CASSALGLAGNIQYF. CDR3 nucleotide sequence: TGTGCCAGCAGCGCCTTGGGACTAGCGGGAAACATTCAGTACTTC. V is TRBV9 and J is TRBJ2-4; 12 bases are a match to TRBD2. The V gene's germline CDR1 is SGDLS and CDR2 YYNGEE. After removal of 3 bases from V and 6 bases from J, the junction contained 4 bases not matched to a gene. This CDR3 contains 15 residues.

This chain joins TRBV28 and TRBJ2-5; D not resolved. This CDR3 contains 13 residues. V lost 5 bases and J 1 base, leaving 8 bases between the germline ends. Per the germline V gene, CDR1 is MDHEN and CDR2 is SYDVKM. CDR3 bases: TGTGCCAGCAGTCCACAGAGCCAAGAGACCCAGTACTTC. Translating gives CASSPQSQETQYF.

V and J are TRBV21-1 and TRBJ1-1. TRBV21-1 is annotated as a pseudogene. This CDR3 contains 16 residues. The CDR3 loop is CASSPLEEGRDTEAFF. The DNA of the CDR3 is TGTGCCAGCAGCCCCCTAGAGGAGGGCAGGGACACTGAAGCTTTCTTT.

The chain uses TRBV5-1 and TRBJ2-3; TRBD2 agrees at 9 bases. The CDR3 sequence is 17 residues long. V lost 0 bases, J lost 2 bases, and 7 bases stayed unmatched. In germline, CDR1 is SGHRS, CDR2 YFSETQ. CDR3: CASSLGRLADTTDTQYF. In nucleotides, the CDR3 is TGCGCCAGCAGCTTGGGGCGACTAGCGGATACCACAGATACGCAGTATTTT. The full variable domain, with the rest looked up from reference TRBV5-1 and TRBJ2-3, is KAGVTQTPRYLIKTRGQQVTLSCSPISGHRSVSWYQQTPGQGLQFLFEYFSETQRNKGNFPGRFSGRQFSNSRSEMNVSTLELGDSALYLCASSLGRLADTTDTQYFGPGTRLTVL.

The chain links TRBV30 to TRBJ2-7; 7 nucleotides agree with TRBD2. From germline, CDR1 is GTSNPN and CDR2 SVGIG (reference sequence). Trimming at V came to 2 bases and at J to 4 bases, leaving 8 bases not matched to a gene. The CDR3 extends over 14 amino acids. The CDR3 coding sequence is TGTGCCTGGAGTTCGGGCGGGAGAGAGTACGAGCAGTACTTC. This translates into CAWSSGGREYEQYF.

This rearrangement joins TRBV15 to TRBJ2-7; 14 nucleotides align to TRBD2. This CDR3 contains 18 residues. V lost 8 bases to trimming and J lost 4 bases; unmatched junction nucleotides: 16. Germline V CDR1 and CDR2: LNHNV, YYDKDF (reference sequence). The CDR3 loop reads CATSDPGLAGDGVYEQYF. The CDR3, as DNA: TGTGCCACCTCCGATCCGGGACTAGCGGGAGATGGTGTTTACGAGCAGTACTTC.

This clone was recorded once. One junction end does not reproduce the germline sequence, and a read error may be involved. The V call is TRBV28, the J call TRBJ1-6; TRBD1 aligns across 8 bases. This CDR3 has 15 residues. From germline, CDR1 is MDHEN and CDR2 SYDVKM. CDR3 in DNA: TGTGCCAGCATCGCAAGTTACAGGGGGGATTCCCCCCTCCACTTT. Translation: CASIASYRGDSPLHF.

This chain links TRBV7-2 with TRBJ1-4, with 8 positions matching TRBD1. Germline CDR1 reads SGHTA; CDR2 reads FQGNSA. The CDR3 is 13 residues long. With 6 bases clipped from V and 10 bases from J, the junction kept 7 bases outside the gene matches. The CDR3 nucleotides are TGTGCCAGCAGATCTGGACAGGGAGGAAAACTGTTTTTT. It yields the protein CASRSGQGGKLFF.

The rearrangement joins TRBV6-2 or TRBV6-3 to TRBJ1-2; D call uncertain. Germline V gene data show CDR1 as MNHEY and CDR2 as SVGEGT. Trimming left V 4 bases short and J 8 bases short, with 8 bases between. The CDR3 totals 11 residues. The CDR3 sequence is CASSSHRGYTF. The CDR3 coding sequence is TGTGCCAGCAGTTCTCACCGGGGCTACACCTTC.